Sequencing of this T cell receptor beta chain was carried out in a study of blood T cell repertoires in COVID-19. The overall study: Samples taken during acute and convalescent COVID-19 were collected in the United States, Italy and Spain. Sources were T cells, B-cell-depleted T cells, or PBMCs; the material itself was cDNA or gDNA.

In the authors' methods: Nucleated cell number was recorded as an estimate derived from reference gene primer amplification. TCRdb's table, derived via immunoSEQ multiplex PCR, lists solely in-frame clones and lacks some. The V and J calls and clone size come from that table; D and trimming were worked out from the DNA. The data show more than 200,000 clones, around 83% seen once. Seattle participants joined during active infection and were tracked over time. Germline CDR1 and CDR2: MNHEY and SMNVEV (reference sequence). V lost 2 bases to trimming and J lost 8 bases; unmatched junction nucleotides: 5. The CDR3 is 14 residues long.

What was sequenced was peripheral blood. This receptor was obtained from a woman of 80 years or more with COVID-19, enrolled during active disease. The rearrangement joins TRBV27 to TRBJ1-2; TRBD1 matches at 10 bases. In DNA form, the CDR3 reads TGTGCCAGCAGTTTAAGACAGGGGGCAAAAGGCTACACCTTC. It yields the protein CASSLRQGAKGYTF.